The 4 T cell receptor beta chains below come from one sample, sequenced in a study. TCRdb re-analysed the reads in MiXCR, keeping a single row per CDR3 protein. Among 500 to 550 distinct CDR3 sequences, more than 30% were seen once, and the ten largest hold over 50%. The sequenced sample consisted of CD8+ T cells (not recorded whether cultured). These receptors originate from a female donor.

This clonotype was found once. The chain's CDR3 is CASTIRETGTQHYNEQFF. CDR3 DNA: TGTGCCAGCACCATCAGGGAGACAGGGACTCAACATTACAATGAGCAGTTCTTC. J is TRBJ2-1 and V is TRBV28, with a tentative D call TRBD1 (7 bases). CDR1 and CDR2 from the germline V gene are MDHEN and SYDVKM. This CDR3 is 18 amino acids long. The V gene lost 7 bases and the J gene lost 4 bases, with 26 bases spanning the gap.

This clonotype is labeled as large. The V gene is TRBV27, the J gene TRBJ2-1; D is perhaps TRBD2 (7 bases). Trimming pared 3 bases from V and 4 bases from J, leaving 13 bases between. This CDR3 is built from 15 residues. CDR1 MNHEY and CDR2 SMNVEV come from the germline V gene (reference sequence). The CDR3 spells CASSFLGGQYNEQFF. The CDR3, as DNA: TGTGCCAGCAGTTTCCTGGGGGGGCAGTACAATGAGCAGTTCTTC.

The genes are TRBV7-2 and TRBJ2-3, with D tentatively TRBD2 (5 bases). Germline CDR1 SGHTA, CDR2 FQGNSA. The CDR3 runs to 14 residues. V was shortened by 3 bases and J by 0 bases, with 7 bases between the two germline ends. In nucleotides, the CDR3 is TGTGCCAGCAGCTTCACGGGGAGCACAGATACGCAGTATTTT. It is translated as CASSFTGSTDTQYF. The variable domain in full, with the rest retrieved from reference TRBV7-2 and TRBJ2-3, is GAGVSQSPSNKVTEKGKDVELRCDPISGHTALYWYRQSLGQGLEFLIYFQGNSAPDKSGLPSDRFSAERTGGSVSTLTIQRTQQEDSAVYLCASSFTGSTDTQYFGPGTRLTVL.

This clonotype was picked up a small number of times. A much bigger clone sits one base away, suggesting this may be a read error. The V call is TRBV6-6, the J call TRBJ1-1; D is uncertain. The CDR3 is 11 amino acids. CDR1 and CDR2 (germline): MNHNY, SVGAGI (reference sequence). The ends were cut back, 6 bases at V and 4 bases at J, with 6 bases in the middle. The CDR3 coding sequence is TGTGCCAGCAGCTATAGCACTGAAGCTTTCTTT. This encodes CASSYSTEAFF.